Shown below are 21 T cell receptor beta chains from a single sample sequenced in a study of blood T cell repertoires in COVID-19. Produced via immunoSEQ multiplex PCR; TCRdb's table is partial and in-frame only. This sample has about 29,000 clones, with roughly nine tenths found just once. Sequencing used peripheral blood. These receptors were taken from a human donor with active COVID-19. The donor label of this sample is uncertain.

There are a few counts of this clone. V gene TRBV15 combines with J gene TRBJ2-1, with D perhaps TRBD1 (5 bases). The CDR3 runs 17 residues. Trimming removed 3 bases at V and 0 bases at J, with 15 bases between. Germline V gene sequence: CDR1 LNHNV, CDR2 YYDKDF (reference sequence). The CDR3 sequence: CATSRRGDRSSYNEQFF. In DNA, the CDR3 is TGTGCCACCAGCAGGAGAGGAGACAGAAGCTCCTACAATGAGCAGTTCTTC. The full variable domain, rest sourced from reference TRBV15 and TRBJ2-1, is DAMVIQNPRYQVTQFGKPVTLSCSQTLNHNVMYWYQQKSSQAPKLLFHYYDKDFNNEADTPDNFQSRRPNTSFCFLDIRSPGLGDTAMYLCATSRRGDRSSYNEQFFGPGTRLTVL.

The chain employs TRBV5-8 and TRBJ2-3, with a tentative D call TRBD1 (5 bases). This CDR3 comprises 15 residues. Trimming pared 0 bases from V and 0 bases from J, leaving 8 bases between. In germline, CDR1 is SGHTS, CDR2 YDEGEE. CDR3 in amino acids: CASSLGTLSTDTQYF. For the CDR3, the DNA is TGTGCCAGCAGCTTGGGGACACTTAGCACAGATACGCAGTATTTT.

The chain recombines TRBV7-8 with TRBJ2-7; 8 bases map to TRBD2. From germline, CDR1 is SGHVS and CDR2 FQNEAQ. The CDR3 length is 16 residues. V lost 3 bases to trimming and J lost 0 bases; unmatched junction nucleotides: 7. CDR3: CASSFKVAGSSYEQYF. The CDR3 bases are TGTGCCAGCAGCTTTAAAGTAGCGGGGTCCTCCTACGAGCAGTACTTC.

The V call is TRBV28, the J call TRBJ2-2, with D perhaps TRBD2 (6 bases). CDR1 is MDHEN and CDR2 is SYDVKM in the germline V gene. The V end lost 2 bases, the J end lost 7 bases, and 14 bases lay between the germline ends. CDR3 length: 15 residues. The CDR3 bases are TGTGCCAGCAGTTTAGGGGGGAGTCTTGACGGGGAGCTGTTTTTT. Protein product: CASSLGGSLDGELFF.

This chain connects TRBV6-5 to TRBJ2-7; TRBD1 aligns across 10 bases. Germline V gene data show CDR1 as MNHEY and CDR2 as SVGAGI. The V and J ends lost 0 bases and 9 bases, in that order; junction bases with no gene match: 8. This CDR3 is built from 15 residues. The CDR3 DNA follows: TGTGCCAGCAGTTACTCCGGGACAGGGGAGTTCGTGCAGTACTTC. It translates to CASSYSGTGEFVQYF.

The V call is TRBV7-3, the J call TRBJ2-1, with 13 positions matching TRBD2. The V gene's germline CDR1 is SGHTA and CDR2 FQGTGA. V shed 5 bases, J shed 10 bases, and the junction held 11 bases outside the gene matches. The CDR3 has 16 amino acids. The CDR3 DNA reads TGTGCCAGCAGCGCCGATCCGGGACTAGCGGGAAGGGAGCAGTTCTTC. The encoded protein is CASSADPGLAGREQFF.

This clone showed up just once. V gene TRBV18 combines with J gene TRBJ2-7; no definite D call. CDR3 length: 13 amino acids. The germline gives CDR1 KGHSH, CDR2 LQKENI. V gave up 1 base and J gave up 4 bases, with 8 bases separating them. The CDR3: CASSPHSQYEQYF. The CDR3 DNA reads as TGTGCCAGCTCACCACACAGTCAATACGAGCAGTACTTC.

This chain joins TRBV5-1 and TRBJ2-1, with TRBD2 matching over 7 bases. Trimming cost V 5 bases and J 9 bases; bases outside gene matches: 14. In germline, CDR1 is SGHRS, CDR2 YFSETQ. This CDR3 is 15 amino acids long. CDR3 bases: TGCGCCAGCAGGATCCTAGCGGAAGGGTCTCCTGAGCAGTTCTTC. Its protein product is CASRILAEGSPEQFF.

The CDR3 region has the DNA TGTGCCAGCAGCCAAGGTGGACAGGGGGCCCTTGGTGAAAAACTGTTTTTT. It translates to CASSQGGQGALGEKLFF. This sequence joins TRBV14 and TRBJ1-4; 11 nucleotides agree with TRBD1. V trimming: 1 base; J trimming: 7 bases; junction bases outside the gene matches: 8. This CDR3 contains 17 residues. Germline CDR1 is SGHDN and CDR2 is FVKESK.

The chain links TRBV2 to TRBJ1-4; a weak D match, TRBD1 (6 bases). This CDR3 contains 16 residues. From germline, CDR1 is SNHLY and CDR2 FYNNEI. Trimming shortened V by 6 bases and J by 0 bases, and 14 bases separated the two germline ends. The CDR3 reads CASRDPDSATNEKLFF. The CDR3 bases are TGTGCCAGCAGGGATCCGGACAGCGCAACTAATGAAAAACTGTTTTTT.

This clone came up a few times. This chain joins TRBV7-9 and TRBJ1-5, with 9 bases aligning to TRBD1. The trim removed 7 bases at V and 4 bases at J, leaving 5 bases unmatched. Germline V CDR1 and CDR2: SEHNR, FQNEAQ (reference sequence). The CDR3 has 14 amino acids. The CDR3 sequence: CASTQGTGNQPQHF. The CDR3 DNA is TGTGCCAGCACCCAAGGGACAGGGAATCAGCCCCAGCATTTT.

CDR3 loop: CASFQGSDTGELFF. CDR3 in DNA: TGTGCCAGCTTTCAGGGGTCTGACACCGGGGAGCTGTTTTTT. The rearrangement joins TRBV5-4 to TRBJ2-2; D is possibly TRBD1 (6 bases). Trimming stripped 7 bases from V and 3 bases from J, with 13 bases between. Germline-derived CDR1 and CDR2 are SGHNT and YYREEE (reference sequence). The length of the CDR3 is 14 residues.

The rearrangement joins TRBV7-8 to TRBJ2-7, with 8 nucleotides matching TRBD2. Germline lookup yields CDR1 SGHVS and CDR2 FQNEAQ. The CDR3 has 16 amino acids. The ends lost 7 bases at V and 1 base at J; junction bases unmatched: 12. CDR3 region: CASTNYGGAGSYEQYF. For the CDR3, the DNA is TGTGCCAGCACCAACTACGGGGGGGCCGGGTCCTACGAGCAGTACTTC.

The chain carries TRBV7-2 and TRBJ2-4; a possible D gene is TRBD2 (6 bases). CDR3 size: 15 residues. V lost 6 bases, J lost 1 base, and 13 bases lay in between. Germline CDR1 SGHTA, CDR2 FQGNSA. The CDR3 is CASSNGGGAKNIQYF. In DNA form, the CDR3 reads TGTGCCAGCAGTAATGGTGGGGGGGCCAAAAACATTCAGTACTTC.

This chain links TRBV5-4 with TRBJ1-1; TRBD1 aligns across 12 bases. Germline V gives CDR1 SGHNT, CDR2 YYREEE (reference sequence). CDR3 length: 16 residues. The V and J ends lost 4 bases and 5 bases, in that order; junction bases with no gene match: 9. DNA of the CDR3: TGTGCCAGCAGCCCAGGGGACAGGGGGCGGAGGACTGAAGCTTTCTTT. Protein sequence: CASSPGDRGRRTEAFF. Using reference TRBV5-4 and TRBJ1-1 for the parts outside the CDR3, the full variable domain is ETGVTQSPTHLIKTRGQQVTLRCSSQSGHNTVSWYQQALGQGPQFIFQYYREEENGRGNFPPRFSGLQFPNYSSELNVNALELDDSALYLCASSPGDRGRRTEAFFGQGTRLTVV.

The chain has TRBV20-1 and TRBJ2-5; D gene uncertain. CDR1 is DFQATT, CDR2 SNEGSKA, per germline (reference sequence). This CDR3 contains 11 residues. V lost 7 bases to trimming and J lost 2 bases, with 8 bases between them. The DNA of the CDR3 is TGCAGTGGAGCTCGGCAAGAGACCCAGTACTTC. Its protein product is CSGARQETQYF.

This sequence joins TRBV4-1 and TRBJ2-7, with 10 bases aligning to TRBD1. CDR3 length: 16 amino acids. V was pared by 1 base and J by 4 bases, with 7 bases of the junction left unmatched. Germline V lookup: CDR1 MGHRA, CDR2 YSYEKL. The CDR3 DNA reads as TGCGCCAGCAGCCAAGCCGGGACAGGGGAACGTTACGAGCAGTACTTC. Translation gives CASSQAGTGERYEQYF.

The chain links TRBV9 to TRBJ1-3, with D perhaps TRBD1 (6 bases). Germline V gene data show CDR1 as SGDLS and CDR2 as YYNGEE. V lost 4 bases and J lost 0, with 17 bases in between. The length of the CDR3 is 17 residues. CDR3 residues: CASSPQQGLSSGNTIYF. CDR3 in DNA: TGTGCCAGCAGCCCTCAACAGGGCCTGAGCTCTGGAAACACCATATATTTT. Based on the CDR3 plus reference TRBV9 and TRBJ1-3, the full variable domain is DSGVTQTPKHLITATGQRVTLRCSPRSGDLSVYWYQQSLDQGLQFLIQYYNGEERAKGNILERFSAQQFPDLHSELNLSSLELGDSALYFCASSPQQGLSSGNTIYFGEGSWLTVV.

The rearrangement uses TRBV9 and TRBJ1-6; the D is unclear. This CDR3 has 15 residues. CDR1 SGDLS and CDR2 YYNGEE come from the germline V gene. V lost 0 bases and J 6 bases, leaving 10 bases between the germline ends. CDR3 nucleotides: TGTGCCAGCAGCGTAGCCGGTTCCGCTAATTCACCCCTCCACTTT. This encodes CASSVAGSANSPLHF. The full variable domain, in which reference TRBV9 and TRBJ1-6 provide the parts outside the CDR3, is DSGVTQTPKHLITATGQRVTLRCSPRSGDLSVYWYQQSLDQGLQFLIQYYNGEERAKGNILERFSAQQFPDLHSELNLSSLELGDSALYFCASSVAGSANSPLHFGNGTRLTVT.

V usage is TRBV10-2 and J usage is TRBJ1-4; maybe TRBD1 (6 bases). CDR3 length: 13 residues. The germline gives CDR1 WSHSY, CDR2 SAAADI. Trimming shortened V by 5 bases and J by 8 bases, and 12 bases separated the two germline ends. The CDR3 spells CASSQAGDEKLFF. CDR3 in DNA: TGCGCCAGCAGTCAGGCAGGGGACGAAAAACTGTTTTTT.

The chain joins TRBV25-1 to TRBJ2-5, with D possibly matching TRBD2 (7 bases). The CDR3 has 17 amino acids. Germline CDR1 MGHDK, CDR2 SYGVNS. V shed 2 bases and J shed 4 bases, with 20 bases lying between them. For the CDR3, the DNA is TGTGCCAGCAGTGAAAAGGCGGGGGCTCGAGGGGGAGAGACCCAGTACTTC. Its protein is CASSEKAGARGGETQYF.